This TCR beta chain originates from a study of shared clonotypes between healthy human individuals. As for the study in general: Used for every donor were three CD4 naive, three CD4 memory, two CD8 naive and one CD8 memory plate.

On this clone itself: No antigen is known for it.

Each subset's genomic DNA was shared equally among a number of immunoSEQ plates. Sequenced by immunoSEQ multiplex PCR; TCRdb stores in-frame clones only, minus some. Of around 1.9 million clones in the sample, approximately 92% are singletons; the top ten hold about 1.6%. The V end lost 2 bases, the J end lost 5 bases, and 15 bases lay between the germline ends. The CDR3 consists of 15 residues. The germline V gene encodes CDR1 MNHEY and CDR2 SMNVEV (reference sequence). The naive CD8 population came from CD45RO-negative cells selected for CCR7, without terminally differentiated effector memory CD45RA+ cells. Those who donated were healthy HIV-negative adults, with no recent acute infections or vaccinations reported. Findings and caveats of the study: An anticipated effect of sequencing depth on clonotype sharing among donors was recognized.

The chain employs TRBV27 and TRBJ2-5; TRBD2 might be the D (5 bases). The sample was naive CD8+ T cells from PBMCs. The sequence was collected from a young man in good health. Some clones in this sample may be carry-over from other donors' samples. CDR3 sequence reads: CASSLIRGSKETQYF. The CDR3 coding sequence is TGTGCCAGCAGTTTAATTCGGGGAAGCAAGGAGACCCAGTACTTC.